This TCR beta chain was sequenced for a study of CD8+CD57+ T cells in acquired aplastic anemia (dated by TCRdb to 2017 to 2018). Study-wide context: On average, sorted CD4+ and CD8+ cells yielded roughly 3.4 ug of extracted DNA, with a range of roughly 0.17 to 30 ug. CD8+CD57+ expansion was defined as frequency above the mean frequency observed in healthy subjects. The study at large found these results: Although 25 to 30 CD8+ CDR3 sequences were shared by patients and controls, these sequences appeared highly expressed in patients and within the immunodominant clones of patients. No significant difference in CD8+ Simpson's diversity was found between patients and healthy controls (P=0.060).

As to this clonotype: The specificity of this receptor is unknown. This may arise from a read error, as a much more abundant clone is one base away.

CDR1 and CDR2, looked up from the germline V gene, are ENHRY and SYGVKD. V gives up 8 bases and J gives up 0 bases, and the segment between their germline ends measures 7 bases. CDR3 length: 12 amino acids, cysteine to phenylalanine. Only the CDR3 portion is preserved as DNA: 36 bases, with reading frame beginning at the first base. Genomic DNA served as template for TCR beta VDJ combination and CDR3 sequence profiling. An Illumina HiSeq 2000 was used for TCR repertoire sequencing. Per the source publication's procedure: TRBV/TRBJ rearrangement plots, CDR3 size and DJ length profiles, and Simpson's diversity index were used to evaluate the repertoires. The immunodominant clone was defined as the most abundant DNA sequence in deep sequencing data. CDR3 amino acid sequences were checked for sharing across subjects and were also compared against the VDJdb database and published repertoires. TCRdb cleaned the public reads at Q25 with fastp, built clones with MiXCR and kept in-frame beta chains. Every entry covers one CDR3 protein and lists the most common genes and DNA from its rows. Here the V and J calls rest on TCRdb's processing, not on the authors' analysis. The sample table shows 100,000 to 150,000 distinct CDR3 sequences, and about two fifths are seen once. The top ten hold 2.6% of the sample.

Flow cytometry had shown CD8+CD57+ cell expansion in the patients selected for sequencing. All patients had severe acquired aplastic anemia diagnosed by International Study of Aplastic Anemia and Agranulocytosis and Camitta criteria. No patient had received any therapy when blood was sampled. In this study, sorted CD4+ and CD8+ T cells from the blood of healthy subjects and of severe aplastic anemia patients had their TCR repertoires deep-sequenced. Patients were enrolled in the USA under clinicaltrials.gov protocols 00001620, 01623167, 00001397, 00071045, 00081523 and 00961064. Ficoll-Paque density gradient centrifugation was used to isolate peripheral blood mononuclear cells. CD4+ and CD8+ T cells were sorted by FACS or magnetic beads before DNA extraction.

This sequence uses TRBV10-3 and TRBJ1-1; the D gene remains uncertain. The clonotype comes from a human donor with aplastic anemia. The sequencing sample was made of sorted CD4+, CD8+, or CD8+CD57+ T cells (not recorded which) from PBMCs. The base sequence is TGTGCCATCCTGACGGTGAACACTGAAGCTTTCTTT. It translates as CAILTVNTEAFF.